The 29 T cell receptor beta chains given below trace back to one sample, sequenced in a study of blood T cell repertoires in COVID-19. Measured with immunoSEQ multiplex PCR; TCRdb has only the in-frame clones, and not every one. The sample has approximately 110,000 clones; 85% are singletons. The material sequenced was peripheral blood. The receptors here all came from a human donor in a cohort sampled during active COVID-19.

The rearrangement joins TRBV4-2 to TRBJ1-1, with a weak D call TRBD1 (5 bases). This CDR3 has 15 amino acids. Looked up from germline, CDR1 is LGHNA and CDR2 is YNFKEQ. V was cut by 4 bases and J by 1 base, with 13 bases left in between. This CDR3 is CASSRPGTQNTEAFF. In nucleotides, the CDR3 is TGTGCCAGCAGCCGACCCGGGACTCAGAACACTGAAGCTTTCTTT.

V is TRBV30 and J is TRBJ1-5; TRBD1 matches 9 bases. Germline values: CDR1 GTSNPN, CDR2 SVGIG (reference sequence). CDR3 length: 12 residues. V shed 5 bases, J shed 4 bases, and the junction held 0 bases outside the gene matches. CDR3 residues: CAWDRGNQPQHF. For the CDR3, the DNA is TGTGCCTGGGACAGGGGGAATCAGCCCCAGCATTTT.

This clone was seen many times. This chain joins TRBV14 and TRBJ2-7; 8 bases agree with TRBD1. Trimming removed 0 bases from V and 1 base from J; junction bases left unmatched: 5. The V gene's germline CDR1 is SGHDN and CDR2 FVKESK. The length of the CDR3 is 16 residues. The CDR3 bases are TGTGCCAGCAGCCAAGATGCCTGGACAGGGTCCTACGAGCAGTACTTC. Amino acid sequence: CASSQDAWTGSYEQYF.

V usage is TRBV9 and J usage is TRBJ2-3; D perhaps matches TRBD2 (7 bases). CDR1 and CDR2 from the germline V gene are SGDLS and YYNGEE. Trimming took 0 bases from V and 1 from J, leaving 18 bases between them. CDR3 length equals 18 residues. The CDR3 DNA follows: TGTGCCAGCAGCGTAGATGGTCCGGGGGGCCCTGGCACAGATACGCAGTATTTT. Translation: CASSVDGPGGPGTDTQYF.

The chain joins TRBV7-2 to TRBJ2-1; TRBD2 aligns across 15 bases. Losses at the gene ends were 5 bases for V and 4 bases for J; bases not matched to a gene: 3. Germline CDR1 is SGHTA and CDR2 is FQGNSA. The CDR3 contains 16 residues. The CDR3 nucleotides read TGTGCCAGCAGCGGAGGACTAGCGGGGGGGTACAATGAGCAGTTCTTC. Its protein product is CASSGGLAGGYNEQFF.

The V gene is TRBV27, the J gene TRBJ2-7, with 13 bases matching TRBD2. Unmatched junction bases numbered 18, after V lost 6 bases and J lost 4 bases. The germline gives CDR1 MNHEY, CDR2 SMNVEV (reference sequence). The CDR3 sequence is 19 residues long. The CDR3 coding sequence is TGTGCCAGCAGCCAAGAGGGACTAGCGGGGCCAACTCGGGGGTACGAGCAGTACTTC. It codes for CASSQEGLAGPTRGYEQYF.

V and J are TRBV9 and TRBJ1-3; D may be TRBD1 (6 bases). The CDR3 contains 16 residues. V lost 0 bases and J 0 bases, leaving 10 bases between the germline ends. Per germline, CDR1 SGDLS and CDR2 YYNGEE. CDR3 coding DNA: TGTGCCAGCAGCGTAGGGGGACACCACTCTGGAAACACCATATATTTT. Amino acids: CASSVGGHHSGNTIYF. The complete variable domain, with remaining parts taken from reference TRBV9 and TRBJ1-3, reads DSGVTQTPKHLITATGQRVTLRCSPRSGDLSVYWYQQSLDQGLQFLIQYYNGEERAKGNILERFSAQQFPDLHSELNLSSLELGDSALYFCASSVGGHHSGNTIYFGEGSWLTVV.

This chain connects TRBV5-1 to TRBJ2-7, with TRBD2 identical over 8 bases. The CDR3 runs to 12 residues. Germline CDR1 and CDR2: SGHRS and YFSETQ. The V gene end was trimmed by 2 bases and the J gene end by 8 bases; junction bases not matched to a gene: 3. Here the CDR3 reads CASSFERGQQYF. The CDR3 nucleotides are TGCGCCAGCAGCTTCGAGCGGGGGCAGCAGTACTTC.

The chain employs TRBV12-3 or TRBV12-4 and TRBJ2-7; TRBD2 aligns across 7 bases. V shed 4 bases and J 3 bases; nucleotides not matched to a gene: 3. The CDR3 totals 13 residues. CDR3 nucleotides: TGTGCCAGCAGTTCCGGGAGGTTCTACGAGCAGTACTTC. It yields the protein CASSSGRFYEQYF.

The chain joins TRBV4-3 to TRBJ2-1, with TRBD2 matching 7 bases. CDR1 and CDR2 (germline): LGHNA, YSLEER. CDR3 size: 16 residues. The junction had 4 bases not matched to a gene; V was cut back by 0 bases and J by 2 bases. The CDR3 protein is CASSQDPRGAYNEQFF. CDR3 sequence (DNA): TGCGCCAGCAGCCAAGATCCCCGGGGGGCCTACAATGAGCAGTTCTTC.

This chain connects TRBV10-3 to TRBJ1-1, with TRBD1 matching over 10 bases. Trimming cost V 0 bases and J 6 bases; bases outside gene matches: 10. The V gene's germline CDR1 is ENHRY and CDR2 SYGVKD. CDR3 length: 17 amino acids. CDR3 residues: CAISESTGQGRRAEAFF. In nucleotides, the CDR3 is TGTGCCATCAGTGAGTCTACGGGACAGGGGCGGAGGGCTGAAGCTTTCTTT.

This clone was recorded only once. The gene calls are TRBV10-3 and TRBJ1-5; TRBD1 is a possible D gene (5 bases). Germline loops: CDR1 ENHRY, CDR2 SYGVKD. CDR3 length equals 14 residues. V lost 4 bases, J lost 5 bases, and 12 bases lay in between. In nucleotides, the CDR3 is TGTGCCATCAGTGGGGGCGGAGGGGATCAGCCCCAGCATTTT. Its protein product is CAISGGGGDQPQHF.

CDR3 bases: TGTGCCAGCAGCCCAACGCGCCCGGAGCAGTACTTC. It translates to CASSPTRPEQYF. V is TRBV7-2 and J is TRBJ2-7; unclear D gene. Germline V gives CDR1 SGHTA, CDR2 FQGNSA. The CDR3 runs to 12 residues. The germline V and J ends were trimmed by 5 bases and 7 bases, with 12 bases remaining between them.

The table lists this clone with a few counts. J is TRBJ2-7 and V is TRBV5-6; maybe TRBD2 (6 bases). The germline gives CDR1 SGHDT, CDR2 YYEEEE. CDR3 size: 17 residues. The V gene lost 1 base and the J gene lost 3 bases, with 20 bases spanning the gap. Written as DNA, the CDR3 is TGTGCCAGCAGCTTGCACCCCCCCGGGGGAGACAACTACGAGCAGTACTTC. This sequence encodes CASSLHPPGGDNYEQYF. The full variable domain, completed using reference TRBV5-6 and TRBJ2-7, is DAGVTQSPTHLIKTRGQQVTLRCSPKSGHDTVSWYQQALGQGPQFIFQYYEEEERQRGNFPDRFSGHQFPNYSSELNVNALLLGDSALYLCASSLHPPGGDNYEQYFGPGTRLTVT.

The rearrangement uses TRBV11-3 and TRBJ2-1; 9 bases agree with TRBD1. V shed 0 bases and J 7 bases; nucleotides not matched to a gene: 7. Germline assignment: CDR1 SGHNT and CDR2 YENEEA. CDR3 length: 16 residues. The CDR3 DNA reads as TGTGCCAGCAGCTTAGATCAGGGACAGGGAAGAAATGAGCAGTTCTTC. It translates to CASSLDQGQGRNEQFF.

This clone was detected only once. CDR3 sequence (DNA): TGCGCCAGCAGCTTGGTACAAGAGACCCAGTACTTC. Its translation: CASSLVQETQYF. This rearrangement joins TRBV5-1 to TRBJ2-5; no reliable D call. Germline V gives CDR1 SGHRS, CDR2 YFSETQ. Trimming removed 0 bases at V and 2 bases at J, with 2 bases between. The CDR3 consists of 12 residues.

This clone has a handful of counts. The CDR3 reads CASSQRDGWGHGYTF. CDR3 nucleotides: TGCGCCAGCAGCCAAAGAGACGGATGGGGGCATGGCTACACCTTC. The chain joins TRBV4-3 to TRBJ1-2; D is perhaps TRBD1 (6 bases). The CDR3 consists of 15 residues. Germline loops: CDR1 LGHNA, CDR2 YSLEER. V was cut by 2 bases and J by 6 bases, with 16 bases left in between.

The chain combines TRBV19 with TRBJ1-5; 7 bases agree with TRBD1. V trimming: 6 bases; J trimming: 4 bases; junction bases outside the gene matches: 9. Germline CDR1 is LNHDA and CDR2 is SQIVND (reference sequence). The CDR3 runs 15 residues. CDR3 loop: CASSIWGQPNQPQHF. DNA for the CDR3: TGTGCCAGTAGCATATGGGGACAGCCGAATCAGCCCCAGCATTTT.

The chain carries TRBV24-1 and TRBJ2-1; D call uncertain. CDR1 and CDR2 (germline): KGHDR, SFDVKD. This CDR3 is built from 13 residues. V shed 0 bases and J shed 5 bases, with 4 bases lying between them. For the CDR3, the DNA is TGTGCCACCAGTGATTTGCCAGACAATGAGCAGTTCTTC. Amino acids: CATSDLPDNEQFF.

V and J are TRBV6-6 and TRBJ1-2, with 7 bases identical to TRBD1. Germline values: CDR1 MNHNY, CDR2 SVGAGI (reference sequence). This CDR3 comprises 13 residues. After removal of 5 bases from V and 4 bases from J, the junction contained 4 bases not matched to a gene. The CDR3 region is CASSIDRVYGYTF. The CDR3 region has the DNA TGTGCCAGCAGTATCGACAGGGTCTATGGCTACACCTTC.

A single count supports this clone. The V call is TRBV7-9, the J call TRBJ2-1; 11 bases are shared with TRBD2. From germline, CDR1 is SEHNR and CDR2 FQNEAQ (reference sequence). Trimming at V came to 5 bases and at J to 4 bases, leaving 4 bases not matched to a gene. The CDR3 extends over 15 amino acids. CDR3 residues: CASSRSGGAYNEQFF. The DNA of the CDR3 is TGTGCCAGCAGCCGTAGCGGGGGGGCGTACAATGAGCAGTTCTTC.

In this sample, this clone turned up once. The chain is built from TRBV12-5 and TRBJ2-1; 8 nucleotides match TRBD1. Germline lookup yields CDR1 LGHNT and CDR2 FRNRAP. The CDR3 covers 23 residues. The V segment lost 1 base and the J segment 0 bases; nucleotides outside the gene matches: 23. For the CDR3, the DNA is TGTGCTAGTGGTTTGGAACAAACCGGGTCAGGGGGCTTCGCTTTGATCTCCTACAATGAGCAGTTCTTC. Protein sequence: CASGLEQTGSGGFALISYNEQFF.

The chain combines TRBV18 with TRBJ2-1; 9 nucleotides agree with TRBD2. Per germline, CDR1 KGHSH and CDR2 LQKENI. Trimming took 1 base from V and 7 from J; bases not matched to a gene: 11. The CDR3 loop spans 17 amino acids. CDR3 nucleotide sequence: TGTGCCAGCTCACCACAACTATTTTCAGCGGGGGGTAATGAGCAGTTCTTC. Protein: CASSPQLFSAGGNEQFF. The full variable domain, completed using reference TRBV18 and TRBJ2-1, is NAGVMQNPRHLVRRRGQEARLRCSPMKGHSHVYWYRQLPEEGLKFMVYLQKENIIDESGMPKERFSAEFPKEGPSILRIQQVVRGDSAAYFCASSPQLFSAGGNEQFFGPGTRLTVL.

This clone was recorded a few times. This chain connects TRBV25-1 to TRBJ2-5; 8 bases match TRBD1. The CDR3 is made up of 14 amino acids. Trimming at V came to 3 bases and at J to 5 bases, leaving 5 bases not matched to a gene. CDR1 and CDR2 from the germline V gene are MGHDK and SYGVNS. The CDR3 region has the DNA TGTGCCAGCAGTGACAGGGGGCTGGGGGAGACCCAGTACTTC. Its protein is CASSDRGLGETQYF.

V gene TRBV7-7 combines with J gene TRBJ2-5, with TRBD1 identical over 9 bases. The V gene end was trimmed by 5 bases and the J gene end by 5 bases; junction bases not matched to a gene: 9. The CDR3 has 15 residues. Germline loops: CDR1 SSHAT, CDR2 FNYEAQ (reference sequence). The CDR3 is CASSLTGTGWETQYF. DNA for the CDR3: TGTGCCAGCAGCCTAACCGGGACAGGGTGGGAGACCCAGTACTTC.

This chain links TRBV10-3 with TRBJ2-2, with 10 bases aligning to TRBD1. The V gene end was trimmed by 2 bases and the J gene end by 5 bases; junction bases not matched to a gene: 14. The CDR3 loop spans 19 amino acids. Germline V lookup: CDR1 ENHRY, CDR2 SYGVKD. This chain's CDR3 is CAISEPRTGGDQGTGELFF. The CDR3, as DNA: TGTGCCATCAGTGAGCCCCGGACAGGGGGTGATCAAGGGACCGGGGAGCTGTTTTTT.

The gene calls are TRBV18 and TRBJ1-2; 7 bases are a match to TRBD1. The V gene end was trimmed by 6 bases and the J gene end by 2 bases; junction bases not matched to a gene: 9. CDR1 and CDR2 from the germline V gene are KGHSH and LQKENI. The length of the CDR3 is 15 residues. In nucleotides, the CDR3 is TGTGCCAGCTCCCCCGCGCAGGGGGGAAACTATGGCTACACCTTC. The encoded protein is CASSPAQGGNYGYTF.

The chain carries TRBV7-9 and TRBJ1-1; D call uncertain. Trimming stripped 6 bases from V and 1 base from J, with 9 bases between. Germline V gene sequence: CDR1 SEHNR, CDR2 FQNEAQ (reference sequence). This CDR3 comprises 13 residues. The chain's CDR3 is CASRIEENTEAFF. CDR3 coding DNA: TGTGCCAGCAGGATAGAAGAGAACACTGAAGCTTTCTTT.

The CDR3 is CASSLLQGVVYEQYF. The DNA of the CDR3 is TGTGCCAGCAGCTTACTACAGGGGGTTGTCTACGAGCAGTACTTC. The V and J genes are TRBV7-6 and TRBJ2-7, with 8 bases aligning to TRBD1. Germline V gives CDR1 SGHVS, CDR2 FNYEAQ. V lost 2 bases to trimming and J lost 3 bases; unmatched junction nucleotides: 6. CDR3 length: 15 residues.